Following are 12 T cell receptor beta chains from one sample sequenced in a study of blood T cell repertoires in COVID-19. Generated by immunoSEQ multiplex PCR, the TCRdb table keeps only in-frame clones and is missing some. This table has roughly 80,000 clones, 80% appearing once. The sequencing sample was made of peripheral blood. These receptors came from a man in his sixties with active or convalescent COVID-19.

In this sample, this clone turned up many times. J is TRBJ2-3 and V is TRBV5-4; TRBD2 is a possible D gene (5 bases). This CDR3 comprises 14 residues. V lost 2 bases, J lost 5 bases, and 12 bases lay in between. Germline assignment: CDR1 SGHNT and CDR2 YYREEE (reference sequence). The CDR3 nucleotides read TGTGCCAGCAGCTTCGGAATCGGGGTAGATACGCAGTATTTT. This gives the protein CASSFGIGVDTQYF.

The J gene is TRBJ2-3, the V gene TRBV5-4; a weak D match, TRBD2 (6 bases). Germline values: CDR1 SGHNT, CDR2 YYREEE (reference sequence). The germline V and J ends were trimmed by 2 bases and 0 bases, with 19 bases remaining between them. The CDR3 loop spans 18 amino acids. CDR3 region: CASSFGMAGPSSTDTQYF. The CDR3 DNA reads TGTGCCAGCAGCTTTGGTATGGCGGGGCCCAGTAGCACAGATACGCAGTATTTT.

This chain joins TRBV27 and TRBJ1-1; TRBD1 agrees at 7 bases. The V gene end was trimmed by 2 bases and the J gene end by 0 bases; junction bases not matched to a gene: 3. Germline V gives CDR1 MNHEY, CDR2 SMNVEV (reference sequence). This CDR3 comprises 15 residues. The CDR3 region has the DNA TGTGCCAGCAGTTTAGGGCAGGGGGTGAACACTGAAGCTTTCTTT. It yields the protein CASSLGQGVNTEAFF.

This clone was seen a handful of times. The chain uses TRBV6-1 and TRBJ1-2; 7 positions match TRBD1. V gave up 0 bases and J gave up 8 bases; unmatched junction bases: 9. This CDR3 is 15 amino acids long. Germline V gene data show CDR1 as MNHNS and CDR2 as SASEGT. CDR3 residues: CASSEATTGREGYTF. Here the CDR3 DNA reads TGTGCCAGCAGTGAAGCAACGACAGGGCGGGAAGGCTACACCTTC.

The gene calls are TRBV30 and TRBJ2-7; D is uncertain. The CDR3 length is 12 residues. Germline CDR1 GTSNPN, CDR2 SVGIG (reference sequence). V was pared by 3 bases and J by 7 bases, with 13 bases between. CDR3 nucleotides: TGTGCCTGGAGCTCTCCCCTCCGGGAGCAGTACTTC. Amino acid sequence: CAWSSPLREQYF.

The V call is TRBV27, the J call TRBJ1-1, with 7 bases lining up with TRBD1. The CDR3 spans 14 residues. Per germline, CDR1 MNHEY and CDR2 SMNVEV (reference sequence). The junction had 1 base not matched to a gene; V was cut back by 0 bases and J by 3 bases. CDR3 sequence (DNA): TGTGCCAGCAGTTTATCAGGGGGCTACACTGAAGCTTTCTTT. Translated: CASSLSGGYTEAFF.

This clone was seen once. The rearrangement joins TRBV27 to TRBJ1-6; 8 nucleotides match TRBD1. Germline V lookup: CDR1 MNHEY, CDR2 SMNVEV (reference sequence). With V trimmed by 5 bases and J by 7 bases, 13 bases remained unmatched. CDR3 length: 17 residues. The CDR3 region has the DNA TGTGCCAGCAGTCTCGGGACAGGTCTTAGCGGCAATTCACCCCTCCACTTT. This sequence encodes CASSLGTGLSGNSPLHF.

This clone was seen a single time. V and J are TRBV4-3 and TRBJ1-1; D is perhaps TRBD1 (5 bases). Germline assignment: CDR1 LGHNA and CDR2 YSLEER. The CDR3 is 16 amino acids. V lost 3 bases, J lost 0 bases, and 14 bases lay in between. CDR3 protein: CASSQATVPMNTEAFF. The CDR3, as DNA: TGCGCCAGCAGCCAGGCGACAGTCCCTATGAACACTGAAGCTTTCTTT.

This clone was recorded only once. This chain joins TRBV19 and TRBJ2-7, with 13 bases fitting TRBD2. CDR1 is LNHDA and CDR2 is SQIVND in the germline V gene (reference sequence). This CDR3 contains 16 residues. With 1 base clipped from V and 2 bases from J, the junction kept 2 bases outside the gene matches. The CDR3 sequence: CASSIGLAGGAYEQYF. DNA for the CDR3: TGTGCCAGTAGTATAGGACTAGCGGGGGGCGCCTACGAGCAGTACTTC. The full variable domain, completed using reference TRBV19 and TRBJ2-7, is DGGITQSPKYLFRKEGQNVTLSCEQNLNHDAMYWYRQDPGQGLRLIYYSQIVNDFQKGDIAEGYSVSREKKESFPLTVTSAQKNPTAFYLCASSIGLAGGAYEQYFGPGTRLTVT.

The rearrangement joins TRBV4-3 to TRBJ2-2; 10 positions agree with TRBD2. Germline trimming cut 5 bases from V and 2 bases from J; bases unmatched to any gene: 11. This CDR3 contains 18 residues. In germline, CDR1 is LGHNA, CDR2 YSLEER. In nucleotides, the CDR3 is TGCGCCAGCAGCTGGCTAGCGGGGGAGATAATTAACACCGGGGAGCTGTTTTTT. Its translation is CASSWLAGEIINTGELFF.

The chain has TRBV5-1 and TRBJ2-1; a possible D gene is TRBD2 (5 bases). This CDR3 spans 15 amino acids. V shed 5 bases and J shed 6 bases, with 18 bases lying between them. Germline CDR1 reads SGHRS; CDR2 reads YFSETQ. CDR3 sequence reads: CASSSEGQRGNEQFF. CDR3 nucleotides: TGCGCCAGCAGTTCAGAAGGGCAACGGGGCAATGAGCAGTTCTTC.

The CDR3 DNA is TGTGCCAGCAGATTAGCGGGGGGGCTGTCCTACGAGCAGTACTTC. Protein: CASRLAGGLSYEQYF. V is TRBV6-5 and J is TRBJ2-7; 11 bases fit TRBD2. CDR1 MNHEY and CDR2 SVGAGI come from the germline V gene. With V trimmed by 6 bases and J by 1 base, 5 bases remained unmatched. This CDR3 spans 15 amino acids.